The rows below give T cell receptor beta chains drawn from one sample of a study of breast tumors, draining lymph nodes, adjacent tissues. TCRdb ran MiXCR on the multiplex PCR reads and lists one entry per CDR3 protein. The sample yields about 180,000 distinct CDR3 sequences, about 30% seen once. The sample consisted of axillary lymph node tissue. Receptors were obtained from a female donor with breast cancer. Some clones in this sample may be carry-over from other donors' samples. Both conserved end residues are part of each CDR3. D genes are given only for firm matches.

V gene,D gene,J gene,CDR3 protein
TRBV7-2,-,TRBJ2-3,CASSLWGGRRGDTQYF
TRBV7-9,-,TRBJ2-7,CASSLVEGRSYAQYF
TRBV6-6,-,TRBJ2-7,CASRGGGRGYEQYF
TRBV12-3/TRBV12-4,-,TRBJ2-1,CASSLEGWYNEQFF
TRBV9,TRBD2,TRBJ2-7,CASNAGGSSYEQSF
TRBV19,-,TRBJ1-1,CASGVETNTEAFF
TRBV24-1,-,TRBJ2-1,CATSDGAAAVNEQFF
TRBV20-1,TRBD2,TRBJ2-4,CSAIVITRGAGGVENIQYF
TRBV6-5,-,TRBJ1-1,CASSYSLDRQAFF
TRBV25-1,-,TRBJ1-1,CASSDWGGAEAFF
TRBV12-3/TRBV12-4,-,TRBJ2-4,CASSFRGTLAKNIQYF
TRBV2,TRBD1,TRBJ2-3,CASRGGQGHRGGLGTDTQYF
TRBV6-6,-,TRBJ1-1,CASSQEGTEAFF
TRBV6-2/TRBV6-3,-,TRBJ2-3,CASSYAGLDTQYF
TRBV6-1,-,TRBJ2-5,CASSEDRSPQETQYF
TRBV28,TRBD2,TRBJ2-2,CATSRPGLAGDTGELLF
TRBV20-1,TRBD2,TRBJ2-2,CSASGGGLYTGELFF
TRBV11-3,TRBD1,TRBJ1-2,CASSPGGTGDYGYTF
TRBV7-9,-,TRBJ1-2,CASSSILGTDYGYPF
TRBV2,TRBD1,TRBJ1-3,CASSTGAGNTIYF
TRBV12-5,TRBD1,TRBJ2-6,CASGVWGTGGNVLTF
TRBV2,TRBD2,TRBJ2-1,CATLAGVSYNEQFF
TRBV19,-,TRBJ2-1,CASRSQSSYNEQFF
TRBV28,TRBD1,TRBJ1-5,CVSSVDRGRTQPQHF
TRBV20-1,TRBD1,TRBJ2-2,CSARGQGNTGELFF
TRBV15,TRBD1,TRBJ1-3,CATSAGAQGAVGNTIYF
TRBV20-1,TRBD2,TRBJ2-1,CSAISGTEQFF
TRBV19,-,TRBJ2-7,CASSTRSSCEQYF